This T cell receptor (beta chain) was obtained from a study of early T cells in non-severe SARS-CoV-2 infection. Study information: Bulk RNA taken from unsorted whole blood was sequenced, leaving chains unpaired.

J lost 1 base, V lost 1 base, and 3 bases had no gene match. The CDR3 extends over 14 amino acids. Germline V gene data show CDR1 as DFQATT and CDR2 as SNEGSKA (reference sequence). Unique molecular identifiers were attached to individual cDNA molecules. TCRdb passed the 5' RACE reads through MiXCR, listing each CDR3 protein once. Among 80,000 to 100,000 distinct CDR3 sequences, roughly 14% were seen once, and the ten largest hold around 7%. This TCR was recovered from an adult who was a healthcare worker with PCR-confirmed SARS-CoV-2 infection or an uninfected control (not recorded which). Sequencing was carried out using whole blood. The chain recombines TRBV20-1 with TRBJ2-7; 8 nucleotides line up with TRBD2. CDR3 DNA sequence: TGCAGTGCTAGAGCACTAGCGGAATCCTACGAGCAGTACTTC. Encoded protein: CSARALAESYEQYF.